The 20 T cell receptor beta chains below were found in one sample sequenced in a study of a mutant IDH1 vaccine in newly diagnosed glioma. Repertoires were generated with immunoSEQ multiplex PCR, while TCRdb's copy carries only in-frame clones and drops some. The sample records some 90,000 clones, more than 65% being singletons. The time point is: baseline, week 1 (first vaccination visit). Specified treatment: pre-vaccination baseline after standard-of-care therapy. The source material was PBMCs, sampled from a glioma patient treated with radiotherapy, temozolomide or both. These receptors were collected from a man in his forties with glioma. Some clones in this sample may be carry-over from other donors' samples.

This clone has only a few counts. V gene TRBV6-6 combines with J gene TRBJ2-2; the D gene is possibly TRBD1 (6 bases). Trimming took 2 bases from V and 4 from J, leaving 8 bases between them. Looked up from germline, CDR1 is MNHNY and CDR2 is SVGAGI (reference sequence). The CDR3 extends over 14 amino acids. The CDR3 region has the DNA TGTGCCAGCAGTTACGACAGGCGCACCGGGGAGCTGTTTTTT. Protein product: CASSYDRRTGELFF.

The chain carries TRBV28 and TRBJ1-2; perhaps TRBD1 as D (5 bases). This CDR3 is built from 14 residues. Trimming cost V 6 bases and J 8 bases, with 19 bases left between them. Germline-derived CDR1 and CDR2 are MDHEN and SYDVKM. CDR3 region: CASRTTAGPGGYTF. In DNA, the CDR3 is TGTGCCAGCAGAACTACGGCGGGACCTGGGGGCTACACCTTC.

V gene TRBV6-1 combines with J gene TRBJ1-4; D is unclear. The V gene's germline CDR1 is MNHNS and CDR2 SASEGT. CDR3 length: 14 residues. V dropped 4 bases and J dropped 4 bases, with 10 bases sitting between them. CDR3 amino acids: CASSVSSYNEKLFF. CDR3 bases: TGTGCCAGCAGTGTCAGCTCTTATAATGAAAAACTGTTTTTT.

A few counts support this clone. The chain links TRBV11-2 to TRBJ1-3; D not resolved. The length of the CDR3 is 14 residues. Trimming took off 5 bases at V and 3 bases at J, with 11 bases between the two ends. Germline V gene lookup returns CDR1 SGHAT and CDR2 FQNNGV. Here the CDR3 DNA reads TGTGCCAGCAGCCCGAGGGTAATTGGAAACACCATATATTTT. Translation: CASSPRVIGNTIYF.

This chain connects TRBV11-1 to TRBJ2-7; TRBD2 aligns across 13 bases. Germline V gives CDR1 SGHAT, CDR2 FQDESV (reference sequence). Trimming at V came to 3 bases and at J to 8 bases, leaving 4 bases not matched to a gene. The CDR3 contains 14 residues. For the CDR3, the DNA is TGTGCCAGCAGCTTTGGGACTAGCGGGGATAAGCAGTACTTC. Amino acids: CASSFGTSGDKQYF.

V is TRBV11-3 and J is TRBJ2-5, with a tentative D call TRBD2 (5 bases). CDR3 length: 13 amino acids. V lost 5 bases and J lost 5, with 12 bases in between. Germline lookup yields CDR1 SGHNT and CDR2 YENEEA. CDR3 DNA: TGTGCCAGCAGCCTTGGGAGTGGGGAGACCCAGTACTTC. This translates into CASSLGSGETQYF.

The genes are TRBV6-5 and TRBJ1-1; tentatively, D is TRBD1 (6 bases). The V end lost 0 bases, the J end lost 11 bases, and 22 bases lay between the germline ends. This CDR3 has 16 residues. CDR1 is MNHEY, CDR2 SVGAGI, per germline. The CDR3 here is CASSYSTVGAGFVAFF. In DNA, the CDR3 is TGTGCCAGCAGTTACTCGACGGTGGGGGCGGGGTTCGTCGCTTTCTTT.

V gene TRBV2 combines with J gene TRBJ1-5, with D perhaps TRBD1 (5 bases). There are 13 residues in the CDR3. The germline CDR1 and CDR2 sequences are SNHLY and FYNNEI. Trimming pared 8 bases from V and 5 bases from J, leaving 13 bases between. This CDR3 is CASGRGRDQPQHF. In DNA form, the CDR3 reads TGTGCCAGCGGTCGGGGACGGGATCAGCCCCAGCATTTT.

The chain carries TRBV6-6 and TRBJ1-1; D unclear. Germline V lookup: CDR1 MNHNY, CDR2 SVGAGI (reference sequence). Trimming took off 1 base at V and 6 bases at J, with 9 bases between the two ends. The CDR3 length is 13 residues. The CDR3 DNA is TGTGCCAGCAGTTACTTTCTTAAGGCTGAAGCTTTCTTT. Translated: CASSYFLKAEAFF.

The chain is built from TRBV5-1 and TRBJ2-6; D unresolved. Trimming took 1 base from V and 3 from J, leaving 5 bases between them. Looked up from germline, CDR1 is SGHRS and CDR2 is YFSETQ. The CDR3 has 14 residues. CDR3 amino acids: CASSLSGGANVLTF. The CDR3 nucleotides read TGCGCCAGCAGCTTGAGTGGTGGGGCCAACGTCCTGACTTTC.

This clone was picked up one time. This chain connects TRBV30 to TRBJ2-7; D is tentatively TRBD1 or TRBD2 (6 bases each). The V gene lost 3 bases and the J gene lost 4 bases, with 10 bases spanning the gap. Germline loops: CDR1 GTSNPN, CDR2 SVGIG (reference sequence). The CDR3 has 12 amino acids. Written as DNA, the CDR3 is TGTGCCTGGAGCGGCGGGACATACGAGCAGTACTTC. Residues: CAWSGGTYEQYF.

The CDR3 protein is CASRTGQVNSYEQYF. CDR3 nucleotides: TGCGCCAGCAGAACGGGACAGGTAAACTCCTACGAGCAGTACTTC. This chain links TRBV5-1 with TRBJ2-7, with 8 bases aligning to TRBD1. From germline, CDR1 is SGHRS and CDR2 YFSETQ. The CDR3 contains 15 residues. J gave up 0 bases and V 5 bases, and 7 bases lay outside the gene matches.

The chain joins TRBV9 to TRBJ2-7, with a weak D call TRBD2 (6 bases). From germline, CDR1 is SGDLS and CDR2 YYNGEE. Trimming stripped 0 bases from V and 3 bases from J, with 10 bases between. This CDR3 comprises 14 residues. As DNA, the CDR3 is TGTGCCAGCAGCGTAGCTACGGGGGTCTACGAGCAGTACTTC. Residues: CASSVATGVYEQYF.

J is TRBJ2-1 and V is TRBV25-1, with 8 bases lining up with TRBD1. V shed 7 bases and J 7 bases; nucleotides not matched to a gene: 9. CDR3 length equals 14 residues. Germline V gene data show CDR1 as MGHDK and CDR2 as SYGVNS. Here the CDR3 reads CASTGTGRHNEQFF. The DNA for the CDR3 is TGTGCCAGCACCGGGACAGGCCGACATAATGAGCAGTTCTTC.

J is TRBJ2-7 and V is TRBV4-1; D may be TRBD2 (7 bases). The germline V gene has CDR1 MGHRA and CDR2 YSYEKL. V was trimmed by 4 bases and J by 6 bases, leaving 19 bases between them. The CDR3 runs 15 residues. The CDR3 reads CASSPQSGGHSEQYF. CDR3 in DNA: TGCGCCAGCAGCCCACAGTCGGGGGGCCACTCCGAGCAGTACTTC.

There are a few counts of this clone. The rearrangement links TRBV13 to TRBJ1-2, with D possibly TRBD1 on 6 matching bases. This CDR3 comprises 15 residues. The germline V and J ends were trimmed by 1 base and 7 bases, with 16 bases remaining between them. Germline V gives CDR1 PRHDT, CDR2 FYEKMQ (reference sequence). The CDR3 reads CASSLARGAFSGYTF. The DNA of the CDR3 is TGTGCCAGCAGCTTAGCTCGGGGGGCGTTTTCTGGCTACACCTTC.

This clone appeared a single time. CDR3 in amino acids: CASRRSRGTTGELFF. The CDR3 DNA follows: TGTGCCAGCAGACGCAGCAGGGGGACCACCGGGGAGCTGTTTTTT. J is TRBJ2-2 and V is TRBV27; 7 bases match TRBD1. The germline CDR1 and CDR2 sequences are MNHEY and SMNVEV (reference sequence). The CDR3 covers 15 residues. The J segment lost 4 bases and the V segment lost 6 bases, leaving 8 bases of the junction unmatched.

V usage is TRBV4-1 and J usage is TRBJ2-3; D unclear. The CDR3 totals 12 residues. V was trimmed by 0 bases and J by 7 bases, leaving 5 bases between them. CDR1 is MGHRA, CDR2 YSYEKL, per germline. The CDR3 region has the DNA TGCGCCAGCAGCCAAGACAGGAATACGCAGTATTTT. Its translation: CASSQDRNTQYF.

This chain links TRBV5-1 with TRBJ1-4, with D possibly being TRBD1 (5 bases). Germline V gives CDR1 SGHRS, CDR2 YFSETQ. CDR3 length equals 13 residues. V was pared by 1 base and J by 16 bases, with 17 bases between. The CDR3 spells CASSLSPMDNPFF. CDR3 DNA sequence: TGCGCCAGCAGCTTGAGCCCCATGGACAACCCGTTTTTT.

The chain joins TRBV19 to TRBJ2-2; D gene unclear. V was shortened by 5 bases and J by 4 bases, with 11 bases between the two germline ends. Germline CDR1 is LNHDA and CDR2 is SQIVND (reference sequence). The CDR3 totals 14 residues. The CDR3 sequence: CASSPSGITGELFF. CDR3 in DNA: TGTGCCAGTAGTCCCTCGGGTATCACCGGGGAGCTGTTTTTT.